The present T cell receptor (beta chain) was sequenced within a study of T-cell reconstitution after alpha-beta-depleted transplantation in children. TCRbeta library construction was performed incorporating unique molecular identifiers. TCRdb reprocessed the PCR reads via MiXCR and lists one record per CDR3 protein. The table has around 190,000 distinct CDR3 sequences, 6.6% seen once. The receptor was isolated from a boy aged 2 to 10 with acute lymphoblastic leukemia, due to receive a stem cell transplant. The sample was PBMCs, taken before TCRalphabeta/CD19-depleted stem cell transplant.

CDR3 DNA sequence: TGTGCCAGCAGTTACTTGGACCCCCGCGCAGATACGCAGTATTTT. Encoded protein: CASSYLDPRADTQYF. This chain connects TRBV6-2 or TRBV6-3 to TRBJ2-3; D unresolved. Germline CDR1 and CDR2: MNHEY and SVGEGT. Trimming pared 1 base from V and 4 bases from J, leaving 12 bases between. The CDR3 is made up of 15 amino acids.